The 10 T cell receptor beta chains given below trace back to one sample, sequenced in a study of CD8 T cells in Susac syndrome. RNA in amounts of roughly 0.5 to 1 ug was reverse transcribed with random hexamers. TCRdb redid the calling of the immunoSEQ multiplex PCR reads with MiXCR, one entry per CDR3 protein. There are roughly 250,000 distinct CDR3 sequences in the sample; about 95% occur only once, and around 0.093% lies in the top ten. Sequencing was done on a sample of CD4+ T cells from PBMCs. These receptors were obtained from a human donor with Susac syndrome.

This chain joins TRBV7-9 and TRBJ2-2; weak D call: TRBD2 (6 bases). Trimming stripped 5 bases from V and 6 bases from J, with 19 bases between. This CDR3 contains 16 residues. The V gene's germline CDR1 is SEHNR and CDR2 FQNEAQ (reference sequence). CDR3 region: CASSGSPSRLAGELFF. In nucleotides, the CDR3 is TGTGCCAGCAGCGGGAGTCCTAGCCGACTAGCCGGGGAGCTGTTTTTT.

This clonotype was counted once. The chain recombines TRBV12-3 or TRBV12-4 with TRBJ1-5; the D gene is possibly TRBD1 (6 bases). This CDR3 comprises 14 residues. V lost 3 bases to trimming and J lost 3 bases, with 9 bases between them. The CDR3 is CASSFHRDNQPQHF. In DNA form, the CDR3 reads TGTGCCAGCAGTTTCCACAGGGACAATCAGCCCCAGCATTTT.

The chain uses TRBV29-1 and TRBJ2-1, with a tentative D call TRBD2 (7 bases). The CDR3 length is 13 residues. Trimming pared 7 bases from V and 8 bases from J, leaving 18 bases between. CDR1 and CDR2 (germline): SQVTM, ANQGSEA. DNA for the CDR3: TGCAGCGCCCTTTTAGGGGGAGGGGATGAGCAGTTCTTC. It codes for CSALLGGGDEQFF.

This rearrangement joins TRBV30 to TRBJ2-4; D possibly corresponds to TRBD2 (6 bases). The V gene lost 2 bases and the J gene lost 3 bases, with 8 bases spanning the gap. The CDR3 has 13 residues. In germline, CDR1 is GTSNPN, CDR2 SVGIG (reference sequence). The CDR3 here is CAWSFSGKNIQYF. CDR3 sequence (DNA): TGTGCCTGGAGTTTTAGCGGCAAAAACATTCAGTACTTC.

The V call is TRBV25-1, the J call TRBJ1-1; a weak D match, TRBD1 (5 bases). CDR3 size: 14 residues. The V gene's germline CDR1 is MGHDK and CDR2 SYGVNS. V was trimmed by 5 bases and J by 1 base, leaving 11 bases between them. CDR3 nucleotides: TGTGCCAGCAGTTGGCCAGGGCGGAACACTGAAGCTTTCTTT. Encoded protein: CASSWPGRNTEAFF.

V gene TRBV28 combines with J gene TRBJ2-7, with D possibly matching TRBD2 (6 bases). The CDR3 extends over 15 amino acids. The V end lost 4 bases, the J end lost 6 bases, and 19 bases lay between the germline ends. Germline V gene sequence: CDR1 MDHEN, CDR2 SYDVKM. CDR3 nucleotide sequence: TGTGCCAGCAGTTCCCCAGGAGGGGTCTCTACCGAGCAGTACTTC. Protein sequence: CASSSPGGVSTEQYF.

The rearrangement uses TRBV3-1 and TRBJ1-3; no clear D. CDR1 is LGHDT, CDR2 YNNKEL, per germline (reference sequence). Trimming took 3 bases from V and 3 from J, leaving 3 bases between them. The CDR3 runs to 12 residues. CDR3 loop: CASSQIGNTIYF. DNA for the CDR3: TGTGCCAGCAGCCAGATTGGAAACACCATATATTTT.

The rearrangement joins TRBV11-3 to TRBJ2-1, with unresolved D. In germline, CDR1 is SGHNT, CDR2 YENEEA. CDR3 size: 13 residues. V was cut by 1 base and J by 6 bases, with 7 bases left in between. CDR3 sequence: CASSLGSLNEQFF. CDR3 in DNA: TGTGCCAGCAGCTTAGGGTCCCTCAATGAGCAGTTCTTC.

The chain carries TRBV12-3 or TRBV12-4 and TRBJ1-1; D is undetermined. V shed 6 bases and J shed 8 bases, with 13 bases lying between them. This CDR3 comprises 12 residues. CDR3 loop: CASSTLGSEAFF. In nucleotides, the CDR3 is TGTGCCAGCAGCACGCTGGGATCCGAAGCTTTCTTT.

This clonotype appeared a few times. V usage is TRBV28 and J usage is TRBJ2-1; no reliable D call. Germline V gives CDR1 MDHEN, CDR2 SYDVKM. V lost 4 bases and J 8 bases, leaving 9 bases between the germline ends. The CDR3 loop spans 12 amino acids. The CDR3 region is CASSSLRDEQFF. The CDR3 DNA sequence: TGTGCCAGCAGTTCCCTACGGGATGAGCAGTTCTTC. The whole variable domain, filled in from reference TRBV28 and TRBJ2-1, reads DVKVTQSSRYLVKRTGEKVFLECVQDMDHENMFWYRQDPGLGLRLIYFSYDVKMKEKGDIPEGYSVSREKKERFSLILESASTNQTSMYLCASSSLRDEQFFGPGTRLTVL.